The TCR beta chain described here comes from a study of blood T cell repertoires in COVID-19 (dated by TCRdb to 2019 to 2021). Looking at the study overall: Samples covering the acute and convalescent phases of COVID-19 were provided by collaborators in the United States, Italy and Spain. The prospective study material was composed of cDNA or gDNA derived from T cells, B-cell-depleted T cells, or PBMCs. Subjects who had been exposed to COVID-19, were actively infected with it, or had recovered from it provided the deeply sampled blood TCRbeta repertoires that made up the dataset. The repertoires were released in a freely available public database meant as a resource for research on the immune response to SARS-CoV-2. The samples were drawn from the first 160 participants of the ongoing ImmuneRACE study and from more than 1,000 subjects provided by 6 global collaborators. The sample metadata nearly always contained a de-identified subject ID, COVID-19 status, age in years and sex. Where HLA class I and class II types were available, the types were taken from metadata supplied by the sample provider, not from assay-based typing.

One collaborating source in Seattle enrolled patients while the patients were actively infected and followed the patients over time throughout the course of disease. Whole blood was collected in K2EDTA tubes by collaborating institutions according to the institutions' own protocols. For TCRbeta analysis, collaborator samples were shipped as frozen whole blood, as isolated PBMCs, or as DNA extracted from either sample type. The investigation overall reported the following: The quantity of clinical and demographic metadata differed by source and by participant and was supplied without curation.

The table lists this clone with a count of one. Its specific antigen is unknown. No base qualities exist here, and no much larger clone lies one base off it. TCRbeta CDR3 regions were amplified from genomic DNA using the immunoSEQ Assay, a bias-controlled multiplex PCR. As for the authors' bioinformatics: Nucleated cell counts per sample were estimated from amplification of reference gene primers within the assay. To quantify the absolute abundance of each unique TCRbeta CDR3 rearrangement, sequence reads were collapsed and filtered. For each sample, productive Simpson clonality was calculated as the square root of Simpson's diversity index over productive rearrangements. Drawn from immuneACCESS, this table holds only the in-frame rearrangements with V and J called that TCRdb kept. Clones are partly lost; checked studies trace under half to an unresolved V gene and leave the rest unexplained. Clonal size and the V and J genes are those of that table, whereas D and trimming came from the DNA. This sample lists about 160,000 clones; about four fifths were detected once. Of the sample, around 8.1% is held by the ten largest clones.

Trimmed from V: 4 bases; trimmed from J: 3 bases; junction bases lacking a gene match: 4. Including cysteine and phenylalanine, the CDR3 has 14 amino acids. Solely the CDR3 DNA is kept, with 42 bases framed from the first base. CDR1 is given as MDHEN and CDR2 as SYDVKM, both from the germline V gene. This clonotype was sampled from a woman in her fifties or sixties with COVID-19, enrolled during active disease. The sequence links TRBV28 to TRBJ2-5; 8 bases in the middle match TRBD2. Sequenced sample: peripheral blood. The DNA sequence is TGTGCCAGCAGTTCAAGCGGGAGTGAAGAGACCCAGTACTTC. This gives the protein CASSSSGSEETQYF.